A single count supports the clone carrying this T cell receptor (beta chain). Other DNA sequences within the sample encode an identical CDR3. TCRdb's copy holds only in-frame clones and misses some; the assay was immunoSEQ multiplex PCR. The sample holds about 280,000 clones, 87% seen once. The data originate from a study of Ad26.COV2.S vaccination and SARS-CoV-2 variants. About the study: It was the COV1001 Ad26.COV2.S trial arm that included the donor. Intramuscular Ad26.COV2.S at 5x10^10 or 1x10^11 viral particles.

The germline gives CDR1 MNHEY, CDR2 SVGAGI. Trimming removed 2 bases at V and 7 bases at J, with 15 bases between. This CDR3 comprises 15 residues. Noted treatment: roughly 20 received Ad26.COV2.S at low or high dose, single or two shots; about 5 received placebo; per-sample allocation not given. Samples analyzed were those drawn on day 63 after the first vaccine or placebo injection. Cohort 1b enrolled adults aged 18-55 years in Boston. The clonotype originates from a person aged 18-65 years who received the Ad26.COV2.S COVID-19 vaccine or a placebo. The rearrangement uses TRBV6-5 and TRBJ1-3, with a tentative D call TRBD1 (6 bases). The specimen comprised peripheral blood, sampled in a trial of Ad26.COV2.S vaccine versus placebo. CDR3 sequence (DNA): TGTGCCAGCAGTTACGGGTACAGGGAGGGGAACACCATATATTTT. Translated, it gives CASSYGYREGNTIYF.